The rows below give T cell receptor beta chains drawn from one sample of a study of early T cells in non-severe SARS-CoV-2 infection. MiXCR, applied by TCRdb to the 5' RACE reads, yields one record per CDR3 protein. The repertoire holds tens of thousands of distinct CDR3 sequences, with roughly 15% as singletons. Sequences were derived from whole blood, sampled at baseline. The receptors originated from an adult who was a healthcare worker with PCR-confirmed SARS-CoV-2 infection or an uninfected control (not recorded which). The CDR3 runs from the conserved cysteine through the conserved F or W. D genes are given only for firm matches. Expanded clones are given a class, and other clones once, few, many or no size at all.

j_gene	abundance	d_gene	v_gene	CDR3aa	CDR3nt
TRBJ2-1	-	TRBD2	TRBV7-8	CASSLAASGPYNEQFF	TGTGCCAGCAGCTTAGCGGCTAGCGGGCCTTACAATGAGCAGTTCTTC
TRBJ1-4	many	-	TRBV28	CASSSGLELFF	TGTGCCAGCAGTTCGGGTTTGGAACTGTTTTTT
TRBJ1-1	-	-	TRBV18	CASSPEFDTEAFF	TGTGCCAGCTCACCGGAGTTCGACACTGAAGCTTTCTTT
TRBJ2-7	-	TRBD1	TRBV13	CASSSDRGVEQYF	TGTGCCAGCAGCTCCGACAGGGGCGTGGAGCAGTACTTC
TRBJ2-5	many	-	TRBV28	CASSLLGQTKETQYF	TGTGCCAGCAGTTTATTAGGACAGACTAAAGAGACCCAGTACTTC
TRBJ1-1	many	-	TRBV7-3	CASSLNSPGTTTEAFF	TGTGCCAGCAGCTTAAATTCCCCGGGGACGACAACTGAAGCTTTCTTT
TRBJ1-6	few	-	TRBV2	CASKSGARNSPLHF	TGTGCCAGCAAAAGTGGGGCCAGGAATTCACCCCTCCACTTT
TRBJ1-2	many	-	TRBV7-9	CASSLGHGIYGYTF	TGTGCCAGCAGCTTAGGACATGGGATCTATGGCTACACCTTC
TRBJ2-1	-	TRBD2	TRBV12-3/TRBV12-4	CASSPGRTSGSLDNEQFF	TGTGCCAGCAGTCCCGGTAGGACTAGCGGGAGTCTCGACAATGAGCAGTTCTTC
TRBJ2-1	-	TRBD2	TRBV12-3/TRBV12-4	CASSPLSSGISYNEQFF	TGTGCCAGCAGTCCCCTCAGTAGCGGGATCTCCTACAATGAGCAGTTCTTC
TRBJ2-1	many	-	TRBV5-1	CASSLAQKSDEQFF	TGCGCCAGCAGCTTGGCTCAGAAGAGCGATGAGCAGTTCTTC
TRBJ1-1	many	-	TRBV11-2	CASSFPGQPVEAFF	TGTGCCAGCAGCTTCCCCGGACAGCCTGTTGAAGCTTTCTTT
TRBJ1-3	-	TRBD1	TRBV12-3/TRBV12-4	CANRAETGGNTIYF	TGTGCCAACAGGGCCGAGACAGGGGGAAACACCATATATTTT
TRBJ1-1	many	TRBD1	TRBV6-1	CASSMDRGRDTEAFF	TGTGCCAGCAGTATGGACAGGGGGAGGGACACTGAAGCTTTCTTT
TRBJ2-3	many	-	TRBV7-3	CASSPRGGPEADTQYF	TGTGCCAGCAGCCCCAGGGGAGGGCCTGAGGCAGATACGCAGTATTTT
TRBJ1-1	few	-	TRBV27	CASSSNAGEAFF	TGTGCCAGCAGTTCCAATGCCGGGGAAGCTTTCTTT
TRBJ1-1	few	-	TRBV12-3/TRBV12-4	CASSRGDARNTEAFF	TGTGCCAGCAGTCGGGGGGACGCGAGGAACACTGAAGCTTTCTTT
TRBJ2-3	-	-	TRBV3-1	CASSQDRISWGTDTQYF	TGTGCCAGCAGCCAAGATAGGATATCGTGGGGCACAGATACGCAGTATTTT
TRBJ1-1	few	-	TRBV7-9	CASTLAPPGTEAFF	TGTGCCAGCACCCTGGCCCCACCGGGCACTGAAGCTTTCTTT
TRBJ1-4	-	-	TRBV12-3/TRBV12-4	CASSNLTPGHPFF	TGTGCCAGCAGTAATCTTACGCCGGGACACCCGTTTTTT
TRBJ1-2	many	-	TRBV28	CASSYGRGGARNGYTF	TGTGCCAGCAGTTACGGCCGTGGGGGCGCACGGAATGGCTACACCTTC
TRBJ1-1	-	-	TRBV6-2/TRBV6-3	CASSHGTEAFF	TGTGCCAGCAGCCACGGTACTGAAGCTTTCTTT
TRBJ2-7	few	TRBD2	TRBV10-3	CAISESKGAGGTSYEQYF	TGTGCCATCAGTGAGTCGAAGGGAGCGGGAGGGACTTCCTACGAGCAGTACTTC
TRBJ2-5	-	-	TRBV20-1	CSASTRTRDQYF	TGCAGTGCTAGCACCCGGACCAGGGACCAGTACTTC
TRBJ2-1	few	-	TRBV3-1	CASSQAPESYNEQFF	TGTGCCAGCAGCCAAGCTCCGGAGTCCTACAATGAGCAGTTCTTC
TRBJ1-3	medium-sized	TRBD1	TRBV15	CATTGQGDSGNTIYF	TGTGCCACCACCGGGCAGGGGGACTCTGGAAACACCATATATTTT
TRBJ1-5	many	-	TRBV2	CASTPGGISNQPQHF	TGTGCCAGCACCCCCGGGGGTATTAGCAATCAGCCCCAGCATTTT
TRBJ2-7	-	-	TRBV27	CASSLGSLYEQYF	TGTGCCAGCAGTTTGGGCAGCTTATACGAGCAGTACTTC
TRBJ2-5	-	-	TRBV7-8	CASSLSSWETQYF	TGTGCCAGCAGCTTAAGCTCGTGGGAGACCCAGTACTTC
TRBJ2-1	many	TRBD2	TRBV29-1	CSVEDGGRGANEQFF	TGCAGCGTTGAAGATGGCGGGAGAGGGGCCAATGAGCAGTTCTTC
TRBJ2-3	few	-	TRBV3-1	CASSLAQTQYF	TGTGCCAGCAGCCTCGCCCAGACGCAGTATTTT
TRBJ2-4	many	TRBD2	TRBV20-1	CSAQAAGGSDIQYF	TGCAGTGCCCAGGCGGCGGGGGGCTCGGACATTCAGTACTTC
TRBJ2-4	many	TRBD1	TRBV28	CASSPGTGMGAKNIQYF	TGTGCCAGCAGTCCCGGGACAGGGATGGGAGCCAAAAACATTCAGTACTTC
TRBJ2-3	-	-	TRBV5-5	CASSAPGGGTLTDTQYF	TGTGCCAGCAGCGCCCCGGGGGGCGGGACCCTCACAGATACGCAGTATTTT
TRBJ2-1	many	-	TRBV29-1	CSVGGSLYNEQFF	TGCAGCGTTGGGGGCTCCCTATACAATGAGCAGTTCTTC
TRBJ2-1	many	-	TRBV7-2	CASSLQAYNEQFF	TGTGCCAGCAGCTTGCAGGCCTACAATGAGCAGTTCTTC
TRBJ1-5	few	-	TRBV19	CASSRGRDQPQHF	TGTGCCAGTAGTAGAGGGAGGGATCAGCCCCAGCATTTT
TRBJ2-4	few	-	TRBV2	CASSAHETKNIQYF	TGTGCCAGCAGCGCGCATGAAACCAAAAACATTCAGTACTTC
TRBJ2-2	many	-	TRBV4-2	CASSSQTAGELFF	TGTGCCAGCAGCTCACAGACTGCCGGGGAGCTGTTTTTT
TRBJ2-1	few	TRBD1	TRBV20-1	CSARTHIATGTGYNEQFF	TGCAGTGCTAGAACACACATCGCTACCGGGACAGGGTACAATGAGCAGTTCTTC
TRBJ2-1	-	TRBD2	TRBV10-1	CATSEGLAGTNEQFF	TGCGCCACCTCGGAGGGACTAGCGGGAACCAATGAGCAGTTCTTC
TRBJ2-3	few	TRBD2	TRBV6-1	CASTGLAATDTQYF	TGTGCCAGCACGGGACTAGCGGCCACAGATACGCAGTATTTT
TRBJ1-1	-	TRBD1	TRBV15	CATSSPDRGGNTEAFF	TGTGCCACCAGCTCCCCGGACAGGGGAGGGAACACTGAAGCTTTCTTT